This TCR beta chain is drawn from a study of spatial heterogeneity in lung cancer. Whole-study context: Raw sequencing reads included, on average, more than eight appearances of each unique TCR and UMI combination. Broader study findings: Follow-up blood showed ubiquitous expanded tumor TCRs less than blood at resection did.

The CDR3 length is 11 residues. Per germline, CDR1 KGHDR and CDR2 SFDVKD. Trimming shortened V by 7 bases and J by 12 bases, and 11 bases separated the two germline ends. Of note for this clonotype: Its antigen is not identified.

Each TCR cDNA molecule bore a unique molecular identifier. TCRdb processed the 5' RACE reads anew with MiXCR; each CDR3 protein has one entry. The sample carries more than 60,000 distinct CDR3 sequences, roughly 8% recorded once. As for time point: sample taken at primary tumor resection. 55 to 80 TRACERx patients with early, untreated non-small cell lung cancer donated samples. The sequence was collected from a male donor with early-stage non-small cell lung cancer. The source was PBMCs, collected at surgery. The chain links TRBV24-1 to TRBJ1-4, with D perhaps TRBD1 (6 bases). The CDR3 loop is CATSTGTQLFF. The CDR3 nucleotides are TGTGCCACCAGCACCGGGACACAACTGTTTTTT.